Listed below are T cell receptor beta chains from one sample, sequenced in a study of blood T cell repertoires in COVID-19. The assay was immunoSEQ multiplex PCR, and TCRdb's table has in-frame clones only and misses some. Among over 300,000 clones, 70% to 90% were seen once, and the ten largest hold 2.2%. The sequenced material came from PBMCs or T cells enriched from blood (not recorded which). The receptors stem from a man under 40 who had recovered from COVID-19. CDR3s include the opening cysteine and the closing phenylalanine or tryptophan. D genes are given only for firm matches. Clone size is shown for a subset of rows, as once, few, many or a class of expanded clone.

TRBJ1-5,TRBV11-2,once,TRBD1,CASSPKNWTGINQPQHF,TGTGCCAGCAGCCCCAAGAACTGGACAGGGATAAATCAGCCCCAGCATTTT
TRBJ2-6,TRBV5-1,.,TRBD1,CASSLVAGGSGANVLTF,TGCGCCAGCAGCTTGGTGGCAGGGGGCTCTGGGGCCAACGTCCTGACTTTC
TRBJ1-6,TRBV11-3,.,.,CASSLDVNSPLHF,TGTGCCAGCAGCTTAGACGTTAATTCACCCCTCCACTTT
TRBJ1-2,TRBV5-1,.,.,CASSNLGRYGYTF,TGCGCCAGCAGCAATCTGGGGAGGTATGGCTACACCTTC
TRBJ2-1,TRBV7-8,.,TRBD2,CASSLGLAGGPSYNEQFF,TGTGCCAGCAGCTTAGGTCTAGCGGGGGGCCCCTCCTACAATGAGCAGTTCTTC
TRBJ2-7,TRBV28,.,.,CASSSVGVANPYEQYF,TGTGCCAGCAGTTCGGTTGGGGTAGCGAATCCCTACGAGCAGTACTTC
TRBJ2-7,TRBV7-8,.,.,CASSLATDSTAYEQYF,TGTGCCAGCAGCTTAGCGACCGACAGTACAGCCTACGAGCAGTACTTC
TRBJ2-4,TRBV6-2/TRBV6-3,.,TRBD1,CASSYLGTENIQYF,TGTGCCAGCAGTTACCTTGGGACAGAAAACATTCAGTACTTC
TRBJ1-6,TRBV21-1,.,.,CASSKKRESYNSPLHF,TGTGCCAGCAGCAAAAAAAGGGAGTCCTATAATTCACCCCTCCACTTT
TRBJ2-5,TRBV3-1/TRBV3-2,.,TRBD2,CASSLTGGGGQETQYF,TGTGCCAGCAGCCTTACGGGAGGGGGGGGCCAAGAGACCCAGTACTTC
TRBJ1-2,TRBV6-5,many,.,CASTPSRGYGYTF,TGTGCCAGCACCCCATCCCGCGGTTATGGCTACACCTTC
TRBJ1-2,TRBV7-5,.,.,CARSLVQGESNYGYTF,TGTGCCAGAAGCTTAGTTCAGGGCGAATCTAACTATGGCTACACCTTC
TRBJ2-7,TRBV19,.,TRBD1,CASSFPGQGSYEQYF,TGTGCCAGTAGTTTCCCGGGACAGGGTTCTTACGAGCAGTACTTC
TRBJ1-5,TRBV19,.,.,CASSIGGQPQHF,TGTGCCAGTAGTATCGGAGGCCAGCCCCAGCATTTT
TRBJ2-2,TRBV18,.,.,CASSPLWGREGELFF,TGTGCCAGCTCACCACTTTGGGGGCGCGAAGGGGAGCTGTTTTTT
TRBJ1-2,TRBV9,.,TRBD1,CASSASPGQGYGYTF,TGTGCCAGCAGCGCGTCCCCGGGACAGGGATATGGCTACACCTTC
TRBJ2-2,TRBV5-1,.,.,CASSLANQGGELFF,TGCGCCAGCAGCTTGGCCAACCAGGGCGGGGAGCTGTTTTTT
TRBJ2-1,TRBV12-3/TRBV12-4,.,.,CASSLLGGNEQFF,TGTGCCAGCAGTTTACTGGGAGGCAATGAGCAGTTCTTC
TRBJ1-1,TRBV5-5,.,.,CASSLAYLVAGVAEAFF,TGTGCCAGCAGCTTGGCATATCTTGTGGCAGGGGTGGCTGAAGCTTTCTTT
TRBJ1-1,TRBV7-9,few,TRBD1,CASSLVIGGQVTEAFF,TGTGCCAGCAGCTTAGTAATAGGGGGCCAGGTCACTGAAGCTTTCTTT
TRBJ1-4,TRBV11-2,.,TRBD1,CASNDRGTNEKLFF,TGTGCCAGCAACGACAGGGGGACAAATGAAAAACTGTTTTTT
TRBJ1-2,TRBV5-4,.,TRBD1,CASSPQGAYGYTF,TGTGCCAGCAGCCCTCAGGGGGCTTATGGCTACACCTTC
TRBJ2-3,TRBV3-1/TRBV3-2,once,TRBD2,CASSPMTSSTDTQYF,TGTGCCAGCAGCCCGATGACTAGCTCCACAGATACGCAGTATTTT
TRBJ1-6,TRBV6-1,.,.,CASSEFQGYNSPLHF,TGTGCCAGCAGTGAGTTTCAGGGTTATAATTCACCCCTCCACTTT
TRBJ2-2,TRBV19,.,TRBD2,CASSTSPSGGLELFF,TGTGCCAGTAGTACCTCTCCTAGCGGGGGTTTGGAGCTGTTTTTT
TRBJ1-2,TRBV7-9,.,TRBD1,CASSSKTGGENYGYTF,TGTGCCAGCAGTTCTAAGACAGGGGGCGAAAACTATGGCTACACCTTC
TRBJ1-1,TRBV6-5,.,TRBD1,CASGTGDSNTEAFF,TGTGCCAGCGGTACAGGGGATTCGAACACTGAAGCTTTCTTT
TRBJ2-1,TRBV23-1,.,.,CARAARGNAYNEQFF,TGCGCCAGGGCGGCCCGGGGGAATGCCTACAATGAGCAGTTCTTC
TRBJ2-7,TRBV4-3,.,.,CASSQDLRGTYEQYF,TGCGCCAGCAGCCAAGATCTGAGGGGGACCTACGAGCAGTACTTC
TRBJ1-2,TRBV7-6,.,TRBD1,CASSSAGGAGGYTF,TGTGCCAGCAGCTCCGCAGGGGGCGCAGGAGGCTACACCTTC
TRBJ2-1,TRBV4-2,few,TRBD2,CASSQNPAGGYNEQFF,TGTGCCAGCAGCCAAAACCCAGCGGGGGGATACAATGAGCAGTTCTTC
TRBJ2-7,TRBV2,.,.,CASGDTYEQYF,TGTGCCAGTGGGGACACCTACGAGCAGTACTTC
TRBJ2-2,TRBV6-1,.,.,CASSEELSNTGELFF,TGTGCCAGCAGTGAAGAGCTTTCGAACACCGGGGAGCTGTTTTTT
TRBJ1-1,TRBV2,.,.,CASSLEGIMNTEAFF,TGTGCCAGCAGTTTGGAGGGAATTATGAACACTGAAGCTTTCTTT
TRBJ1-3,TRBV19,.,TRBD1,CASSTYRGPGNTIYF,TGTGCCAGTAGTACGTACAGGGGGCCTGGAAACACCATATATTTT
TRBJ2-5,TRBV6-2/TRBV6-3,.,TRBD2,CASSYGGSGGPETQYF,TGTGCCAGCAGTTACGGTGGGAGCGGGGGGCCAGAGACCCAGTACTTC
TRBJ1-6,TRBV4-1,.,.,CASSRQAAGGSPLHF,TGCGCCAGCAGCCGACAGGCCGCCGGGGGGTCACCCCTCCACTTT